The rows below give T cell receptor beta chains drawn from one sample of a study of cytomegalovirus exposure and HLA in healthy donors. Method: immunoSEQ multiplex PCR; TCRdb's copy keeps in-frame clones and lacks some. Among about 200,000 clones listed, around 83% were seen once. Sequencing was carried out using PBMCs. These receptors all come from a woman aged 40 to 55 in good health and CMV-seronegative. Each CDR3 is given with its conserved first and last residue. The D gene is left open where the match is weak. Size values are once, few and many counts, or a class for expanded clones, and some rows have none.

d_gene: NA; len: 17; abundance: NA; v_gene: TRBV5-4; j_gene: TRBJ2-7; CDR3nt: TGTGCCAGCAGCCCAGAACTCCACTATGGCCCTTCCTACGGGCAGTACTTC; CDR3aa: CASSPELHYGPSYGQYF
d_gene: TRBD1; len: 13; abundance: NA; v_gene: TRBV30; j_gene: TRBJ2-7; CDR3nt: TGTGCCTGGAGTGTAGGACAGGGCTACGAGCAGTACTTC; CDR3aa: CAWSVGQGYEQYF
d_gene: NA; len: 17; abundance: NA; v_gene: TRBV5-4; j_gene: TRBJ2-2; CDR3nt: TGTGCCAGCAGCTCCGACAGGGGACTAATCTACACCGGGGAGCTGTTTTTT; CDR3aa: CASSSDRGLIYTGELFF
d_gene: TRBD1; len: 13; abundance: NA; v_gene: TRBV19; j_gene: TRBJ1-2; CDR3nt: TGTGCCAGTAGTACAGGGACAGGGTATGGCTACACCTTC; CDR3aa: CASSTGTGYGYTF
d_gene: TRBD1; len: 13; abundance: NA; v_gene: TRBV19; j_gene: TRBJ1-2; CDR3nt: TGTGCCAGTCAGACAGGGATAGGCTATGGCTACACCTTC; CDR3aa: CASQTGIGYGYTF
d_gene: TRBD1; len: 18; abundance: once; v_gene: TRBV7-8; j_gene: TRBJ2-6; CDR3nt: TGTGCCAGCAGCCGAAGAGGACAGGGGGCTACTGGGGCCAACGTCCTGACTTTC; CDR3aa: CASSRRGQGATGANVLTF
d_gene: TRBD2; len: 18; abundance: once; v_gene: TRBV27; j_gene: TRBJ2-2; CDR3nt: TGTGCCAGCAGTTTATTTGGGACTAGCGGGGAGAACACCGGGGAGCTGTTTTTT; CDR3aa: CASSLFGTSGENTGELFF
d_gene: TRBD1; len: 11; abundance: NA; v_gene: TRBV12-5; j_gene: TRBJ1-2; CDR3nt: TGTGCTAGTGGTTACAGGGGTGGCTACACCTTC; CDR3aa: CASGYRGGYTF
d_gene: NA; len: 15; abundance: NA; v_gene: TRBV15; j_gene: TRBJ2-3; CDR3nt: TGTGCCACCAGCAGAGGGACAGTAGGCACAGATACGCAGTATTTT; CDR3aa: CATSRGTVGTDTQYF
d_gene: TRBD1; len: 14; abundance: NA; v_gene: TRBV27; j_gene: TRBJ1-2; CDR3nt: TGTGCCAGCAGCATGGGACAGGGCGACTATGGCTACACCTTC; CDR3aa: CASSMGQGDYGYTF
d_gene: NA; len: 11; abundance: few; v_gene: TRBV28; j_gene: TRBJ2-7; CDR3nt: TGTGCCAGCAGTTCCGAGTACGAGCAGTACTTC; CDR3aa: CASSSEYEQYF
d_gene: NA; len: 13; abundance: NA; v_gene: TRBV10-3; j_gene: TRBJ2-1; CDR3nt: TGTGCCATCAGGGCGGGAACCTACAATGAGCAGTTCTTC; CDR3aa: CAIRAGTYNEQFF
d_gene: TRBD2; len: 15; abundance: NA; v_gene: TRBV5-1; j_gene: TRBJ2-3; CDR3nt: TGCGCCAGCAGCTTGGATCGGGGGGGGGAAGATACGCAGTATTTT; CDR3aa: CASSLDRGGEDTQYF
d_gene: NA; len: 14; abundance: NA; v_gene: TRBV5-1; j_gene: TRBJ2-5; CDR3nt: TGCGCCAGCAGCTTGGCCCTAGGGGGAGAGACCCAGTACTTC; CDR3aa: CASSLALGGETQYF
d_gene: TRBD1; len: 14; abundance: NA; v_gene: TRBV6-6; j_gene: TRBJ1-1; CDR3nt: TGTGCCAGCAGACGGGACAGGACGAACACTGAAGCTTTCTTT; CDR3aa: CASRRDRTNTEAFF
d_gene: NA; len: 13; abundance: NA; v_gene: TRBV5-1; j_gene: TRBJ2-5; CDR3nt: TGCGCCAGCAGCTTGGGGGGAACGAGGGAGCAGTACTTC; CDR3aa: CASSLGGTREQYF
d_gene: TRBD2; len: 17; abundance: NA; v_gene: TRBV5-1; j_gene: TRBJ2-3; CDR3nt: TGCGCCAGCAGCTCCGGACTAGCGGGGACTAGCACAGATACGCAGTATTTT; CDR3aa: CASSSGLAGTSTDTQYF
d_gene: TRBD1; len: 15; abundance: NA; v_gene: TRBV6-5; j_gene: TRBJ1-2; CDR3nt: TGTGCCAGCAGTACTCCTGGACAGGGGAGCTATGGCTACACCTTC; CDR3aa: CASSTPGQGSYGYTF
d_gene: TRBD1; len: 13; abundance: few; v_gene: TRBV4-2; j_gene: TRBJ2-7; CDR3nt: TGTGCCAGCAGCCTGGGACAGGGGGCCGAGCAGTACTTC; CDR3aa: CASSLGQGAEQYF
d_gene: NA; len: 15; abundance: few; v_gene: TRBV6-7; j_gene: TRBJ1-1; CDR3nt: TGTGCCAGCAGTTACTCGTCGACAGGTCAACCTGAAGCTTTCTTT; CDR3aa: CASSYSSTGQPEAFF
d_gene: NA; len: 14; abundance: NA; v_gene: TRBV5-1; j_gene: TRBJ2-1; CDR3nt: TGCGCCAGCAGTCTGGGGACTTGGGCCAATGAGCAGTTCTTC; CDR3aa: CASSLGTWANEQFF
d_gene: NA; len: 13; abundance: NA; v_gene: TRBV9; j_gene: TRBJ2-7; CDR3nt: TGTGCCAGCAGCGTAGGGGGCGCTACGGAGCAGTACTTC; CDR3aa: CASSVGGATEQYF
d_gene: NA; len: 14; abundance: NA; v_gene: TRBV2; j_gene: TRBJ2-2; CDR3nt: TGTGCCAGCAGTGAACTACTGAACACCGGGGAGCTGTTTTTT; CDR3aa: CASSELLNTGELFF
d_gene: NA; len: 14; abundance: NA; v_gene: TRBV27; j_gene: TRBJ1-2; CDR3nt: TGTGCCAGCACCACGGGAGGGGCGGGCTATGGCTACACCTTC; CDR3aa: CASTTGGAGYGYTF
d_gene: TRBD1; len: 15; abundance: NA; v_gene: TRBV5-1; j_gene: TRBJ2-3; CDR3nt: TGCGCCAGCAGCTTGGAGGGACAGGCCCCAGATACGCAGTATTTT; CDR3aa: CASSLEGQAPDTQYF
d_gene: NA; len: 16; abundance: NA; v_gene: TRBV18; j_gene: TRBJ1-1; CDR3nt: TGTGCCAGCTCACCAATAAGGTCCGGGGAGAACACTGAAGCTTTCTTT; CDR3aa: CASSPIRSGENTEAFF
d_gene: TRBD2; len: 12; abundance: NA; v_gene: TRBV6-6; j_gene: TRBJ2-1; CDR3nt: TGTGCCAGCAGTGCGCTGGGGACTAATTCGTTCTTC; CDR3aa: CASSALGTNSFF
d_gene: NA; len: 16; abundance: NA; v_gene: TRBV15; j_gene: TRBJ2-7; CDR3nt: TGTGCCACCAGCAGACCCCGGGGTAGCGGAAGCTACGAGCAGTACTTC; CDR3aa: CATSRPRGSGSYEQYF
d_gene: TRBD2; len: 17; abundance: few; v_gene: TRBV27; j_gene: TRBJ2-5; CDR3nt: TGTGCCAGCAGTTTCCTCGGACTAGCGGGAGTAGAGGAGACCCAGTACTTC; CDR3aa: CASSFLGLAGVEETQYF
d_gene: TRBD2; len: 18; abundance: few; v_gene: TRBV6-1; j_gene: TRBJ2-7; CDR3nt: TGTGCCAGCAGTGCCCCAGGTGTAGCGGGAGGACTCTCCTACGAGCAGTACTTC; CDR3aa: CASSAPGVAGGLSYEQYF
d_gene: TRBD2; len: 18; abundance: NA; v_gene: TRBV27; j_gene: TRBJ2-1; CDR3nt: TGTGCCAGCAGGTCAGGGACTAGCGGGAGTGGTTCCTACAATGAGCAGTTCTTC; CDR3aa: CASRSGTSGSGSYNEQFF
d_gene: NA; len: 13; abundance: NA; v_gene: TRBV9; j_gene: TRBJ1-1; CDR3nt: TGTGCCAGCAGGAGGGAGGCGAACACTGAAGCTTTCTTT; CDR3aa: CASRREANTEAFF
d_gene: NA; len: 15; abundance: NA; v_gene: TRBV19; j_gene: TRBJ2-7; CDR3nt: TGTGCCAGTAGTCTCCGGACAGCTCCCTCCTACGAGCAGTACTTC; CDR3aa: CASSLRTAPSYEQYF
d_gene: TRBD1; len: 13; abundance: NA; v_gene: TRBV29-1; j_gene: TRBJ1-2; CDR3nt: TGCAGCGTCACGGGACAGGAGACCTATGGCTACACCTTC; CDR3aa: CSVTGQETYGYTF
d_gene: NA; len: 11; abundance: few; v_gene: TRBV30; j_gene: TRBJ1-1; CDR3nt: TGTGCCTGGAGTGTACAGGAGAGAGCTTTCTTT; CDR3aa: CAWSVQERAFF
d_gene: NA; len: 14; abundance: NA; v_gene: TRBV6-6; j_gene: TRBJ1-2; CDR3nt: TGTGCCAGCAGACCCGGACGGGGGAGCTATGGCTACACCTTC; CDR3aa: CASRPGRGSYGYTF
d_gene: TRBD1; len: 15; abundance: NA; v_gene: TRBV6-5; j_gene: TRBJ1-1; CDR3nt: TGTGCCAGCATCAAAACAGGGGCAGCGAACACTGAAGCTTTCTTT; CDR3aa: CASIKTGAANTEAFF
d_gene: NA; len: 14; abundance: NA; v_gene: TRBV2; j_gene: TRBJ2-7; CDR3nt: TGTGCCAGCAATAAGGGGGGGGGATCCTACGAGCAGTACTTC; CDR3aa: CASNKGGGSYEQYF
d_gene: NA; len: 17; abundance: NA; v_gene: TRBV10-1; j_gene: TRBJ2-3; CDR3nt: TGCGCCAGCAGTGAGTCTGGGAGAACTCTTCGGTCTGATACGCAGTATTTT; CDR3aa: CASSESGRTLRSDTQYF
d_gene: NA; len: 15; abundance: NA; v_gene: TRBV19; j_gene: TRBJ1-2; CDR3nt: TGTGCCAGTAGTATCTGGGGGGTCGTTGACTATGGCTACACCTTC; CDR3aa: CASSIWGVVDYGYTF
d_gene: TRBD2; len: 15; abundance: few; v_gene: TRBV6-5; j_gene: TRBJ2-3; CDR3nt: TGTGCCAGCAGTTACGGCGGGGGGGGCACAGATACGCAGTATTTT; CDR3aa: CASSYGGGGTDTQYF
d_gene: TRBD2; len: 15; abundance: NA; v_gene: TRBV5-1; j_gene: TRBJ2-5; CDR3nt: TGCGCCAGCAGCTTGGAAGCGGGAGGGCAAGAGACCCAGTACTTC; CDR3aa: CASSLEAGGQETQYF
d_gene: NA; len: 15; abundance: NA; v_gene: TRBV27; j_gene: TRBJ2-3; CDR3nt: TGTGCCAGCAGTTTAGTCGGGCCAGGGGCAGATACGCAGTATTTT; CDR3aa: CASSLVGPGADTQYF
d_gene: TRBD2; len: 17; abundance: NA; v_gene: TRBV19; j_gene: TRBJ2-7; CDR3nt: TGTGCCAGTAGTAGGGGACTAGCGGGAGCATTCACCTACGAGCAGTACTTC; CDR3aa: CASSRGLAGAFTYEQYF
d_gene: NA; len: 13; abundance: NA; v_gene: TRBV10-1; j_gene: TRBJ1-3; CDR3nt: TGCGCCAGCTCTCAGGGCTCTGGAAACACCATATATTTT; CDR3aa: CASSQGSGNTIYF
d_gene: NA; len: 17; abundance: NA; v_gene: TRBV4-1; j_gene: TRBJ2-3; CDR3nt: TGCGCCAGCAGCCTCGTCTTAAGGGAGGTCGGCACAGATACGCAGTATTTT; CDR3aa: CASSLVLREVGTDTQYF
d_gene: TRBD2; len: 16; abundance: NA; v_gene: TRBV27; j_gene: TRBJ2-2; CDR3nt: TGTGCCAGCAGTTTATTTCCGGGAGGGAACACCGGGGAGCTGTTTTTT; CDR3aa: CASSLFPGGNTGELFF
d_gene: NA; len: 13; abundance: NA; v_gene: TRBV11-3; j_gene: TRBJ1-1; CDR3nt: TGTGCCAGCAGCCTTATGGCAAACACTGAAGCTTTCTTT; CDR3aa: CASSLMANTEAFF
d_gene: NA; len: 15; abundance: NA; v_gene: TRBV7-2; j_gene: TRBJ1-1; CDR3nt: TGTGCCAGCAGCTTGGACAGTGCAATGAACACTGAAGCTTTCTTT; CDR3aa: CASSLDSAMNTEAFF
d_gene: TRBD2; len: 15; abundance: NA; v_gene: TRBV18; j_gene: TRBJ2-7; CDR3nt: TGTGCCAGCTCACCGGGGGGGATTGGGTCCTACGAGCAGTACTTC; CDR3aa: CASSPGGIGSYEQYF
d_gene: TRBD1; len: 15; abundance: NA; v_gene: TRBV19; j_gene: TRBJ1-5; CDR3nt: TGTGCCAGTAGTTGGGGACAGGGTGGCAATCAGCCCCAGCATTTT; CDR3aa: CASSWGQGGNQPQHF
d_gene: NA; len: 14; abundance: NA; v_gene: TRBV19; j_gene: TRBJ1-5; CDR3nt: TGTGCCAGTAGTACAGGGGAGTTTCATCAGCCCCAGCATTTT; CDR3aa: CASSTGEFHQPQHF
d_gene: TRBD2; len: 15; abundance: NA; v_gene: TRBV7-2; j_gene: TRBJ2-7; CDR3nt: TGTGCCAGCACCACGGGAGGGGACCTCCTACTCGAGCAGTACTTC; CDR3aa: CASTTGGDLLLEQYF
d_gene: TRBD1; len: 15; abundance: NA; v_gene: TRBV19; j_gene: TRBJ1-1; CDR3nt: TGTGCCAGTAGCTCTCCGGGACAGAGGAACACTGAAGCTTTCTTT; CDR3aa: CASSSPGQRNTEAFF
d_gene: TRBD2; len: 16; abundance: NA; v_gene: TRBV7-9; j_gene: TRBJ2-2; CDR3nt: TGTGCCAGCCGCTTACCCAGCGGGGGAGGAACCGGGGAGCTGTTTTTT; CDR3aa: CASRLPSGGGTGELFF